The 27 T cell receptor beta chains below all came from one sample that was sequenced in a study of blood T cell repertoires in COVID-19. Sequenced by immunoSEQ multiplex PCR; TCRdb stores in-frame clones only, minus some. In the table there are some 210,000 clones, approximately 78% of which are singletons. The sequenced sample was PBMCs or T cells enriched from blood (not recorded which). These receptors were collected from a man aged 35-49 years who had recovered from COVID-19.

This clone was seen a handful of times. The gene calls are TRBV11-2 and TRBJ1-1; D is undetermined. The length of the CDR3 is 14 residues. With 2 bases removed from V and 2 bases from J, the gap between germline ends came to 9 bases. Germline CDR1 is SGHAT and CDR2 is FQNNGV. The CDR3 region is CASSLLQSNTEAFF. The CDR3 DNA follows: TGTGCCAGCAGCTTACTACAGAGTAACACTGAAGCTTTCTTT.

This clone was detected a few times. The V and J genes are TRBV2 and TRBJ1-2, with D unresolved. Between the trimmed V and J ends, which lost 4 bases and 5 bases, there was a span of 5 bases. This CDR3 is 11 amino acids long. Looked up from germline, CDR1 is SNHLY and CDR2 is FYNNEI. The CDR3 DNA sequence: TGTGCCAGCAGTGTCGGGTATGGCTACACCTTC. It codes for CASSVGYGYTF. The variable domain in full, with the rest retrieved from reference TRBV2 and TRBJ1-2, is EPEVTQTPSHQVTQMGQEVILRCVPISNHLYFYWYRQILGQKVEFLVSFYNNEISEKSEIFDDQFSVERPDGSNFTLKIRSTKLEDSAMYFCASSVGYGYTFGSGTRLTVV.

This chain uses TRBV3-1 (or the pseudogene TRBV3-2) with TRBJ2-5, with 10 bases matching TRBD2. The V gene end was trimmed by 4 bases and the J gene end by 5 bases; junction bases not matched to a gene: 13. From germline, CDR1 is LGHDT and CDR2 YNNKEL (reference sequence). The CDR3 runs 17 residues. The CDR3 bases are TGTGCCAGCAGCCGGGCACTAGCGGGGCCCTGGGGGGAGACCCAGTACTTC. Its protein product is CASSRALAGPWGETQYF.

In DNA form, the CDR3 reads TGTGCCAGCAGCTGGCGGGACAACTATGGCTACACCTTC. Protein sequence: CASSWRDNYGYTF. V is TRBV7-9 and J is TRBJ1-2; possible D gene TRBD1, 5 bases. The CDR3 extends over 13 amino acids. V was shortened by 4 bases and J by 2 bases, with 8 bases between the two germline ends. Germline CDR1 SEHNR, CDR2 FQNEAQ (reference sequence).

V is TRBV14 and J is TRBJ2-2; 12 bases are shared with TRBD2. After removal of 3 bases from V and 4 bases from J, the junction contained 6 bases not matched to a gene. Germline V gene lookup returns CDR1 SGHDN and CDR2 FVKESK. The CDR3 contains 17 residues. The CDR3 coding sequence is TGTGCCAGCAGCCAGTTGACTAGCGGGAGAAGCACCGGGGAGCTGTTTTTT. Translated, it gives CASSQLTSGRSTGELFF.

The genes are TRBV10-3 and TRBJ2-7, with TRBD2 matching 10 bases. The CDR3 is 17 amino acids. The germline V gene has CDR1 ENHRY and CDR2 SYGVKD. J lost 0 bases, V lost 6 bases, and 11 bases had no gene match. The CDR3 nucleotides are TGTGCCATCAGCCCCGGGACTAGCGTAACCAGCTCCTACGAGCAGTACTTC. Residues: CAISPGTSVTSSYEQYF.

This CDR3 reads CASRAWTSGNNEQFF. The DNA of the CDR3 is TGCGCCAGCAGGGCTTGGACTAGCGGGAACAATGAGCAGTTCTTC. This sequence joins TRBV5-1 and TRBJ2-1, with 12 bases that match TRBD2. Germline values: CDR1 SGHRS, CDR2 YFSETQ. The CDR3 has 15 amino acids. Trimming at V came to 5 bases and at J to 5 bases, leaving 5 bases not matched to a gene.

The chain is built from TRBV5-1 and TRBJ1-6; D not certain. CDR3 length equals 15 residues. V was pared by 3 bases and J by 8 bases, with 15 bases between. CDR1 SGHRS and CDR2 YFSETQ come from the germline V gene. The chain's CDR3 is CASSSSAGNDSPLHF. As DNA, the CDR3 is TGCGCCAGCAGCTCCTCGGCGGGGAACGATTCACCCCTCCACTTT.

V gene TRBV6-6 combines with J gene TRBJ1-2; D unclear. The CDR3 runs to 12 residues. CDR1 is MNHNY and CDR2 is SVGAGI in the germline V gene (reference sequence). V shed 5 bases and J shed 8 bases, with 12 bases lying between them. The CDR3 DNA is TGTGCCAGCAGTCTAATTGAGGAAGGCTACACCTTC. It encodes CASSLIEEGYTF.

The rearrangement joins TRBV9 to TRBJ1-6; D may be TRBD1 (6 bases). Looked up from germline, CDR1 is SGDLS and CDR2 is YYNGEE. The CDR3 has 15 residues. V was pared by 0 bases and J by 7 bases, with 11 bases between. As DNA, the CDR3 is TGTGCCAGCAGCGTAGTAGGGGGAGGGAATTCACCCCTCCACTTT. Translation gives CASSVVGGGNSPLHF.

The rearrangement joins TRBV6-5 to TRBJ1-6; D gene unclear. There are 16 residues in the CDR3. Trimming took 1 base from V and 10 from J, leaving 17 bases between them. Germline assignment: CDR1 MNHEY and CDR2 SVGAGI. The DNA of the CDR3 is TGTGCCAGCAGTTACTTCGCGGGCCAACCCCGGTCACCCCTCCACTTT. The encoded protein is CASSYFAGQPRSPLHF.

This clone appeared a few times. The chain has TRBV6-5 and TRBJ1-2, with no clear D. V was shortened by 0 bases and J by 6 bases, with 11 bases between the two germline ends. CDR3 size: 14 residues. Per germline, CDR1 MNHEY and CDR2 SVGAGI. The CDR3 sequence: CASSYSTNRDGYTF. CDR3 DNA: TGTGCCAGCAGTTACTCGACTAATCGGGATGGCTACACCTTC.

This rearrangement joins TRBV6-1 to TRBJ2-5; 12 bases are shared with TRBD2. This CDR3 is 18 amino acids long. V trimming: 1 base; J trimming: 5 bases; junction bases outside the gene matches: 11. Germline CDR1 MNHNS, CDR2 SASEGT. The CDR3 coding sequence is TGTGCCAGCAGTGAAGGCGGACTAGCGGGGCCCTTCGCGGAGACCCAGTACTTC. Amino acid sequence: CASSEGGLAGPFAETQYF.

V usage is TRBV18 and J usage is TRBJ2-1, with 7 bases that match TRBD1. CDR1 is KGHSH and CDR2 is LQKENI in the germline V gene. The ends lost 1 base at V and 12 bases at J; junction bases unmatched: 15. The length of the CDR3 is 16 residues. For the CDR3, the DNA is TGTGCCAGCTCACCACTTCAAGGGACAGCAGACGTGGGGCAGTTCTTC. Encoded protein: CASSPLQGTADVGQFF.

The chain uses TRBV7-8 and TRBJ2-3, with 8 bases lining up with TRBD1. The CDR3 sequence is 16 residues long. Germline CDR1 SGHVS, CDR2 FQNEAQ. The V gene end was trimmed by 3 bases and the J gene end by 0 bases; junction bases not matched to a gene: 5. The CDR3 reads CASSFADRASTDTQYF. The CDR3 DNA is TGTGCCAGCAGCTTTGCGGACAGGGCGAGCACAGATACGCAGTATTTT.

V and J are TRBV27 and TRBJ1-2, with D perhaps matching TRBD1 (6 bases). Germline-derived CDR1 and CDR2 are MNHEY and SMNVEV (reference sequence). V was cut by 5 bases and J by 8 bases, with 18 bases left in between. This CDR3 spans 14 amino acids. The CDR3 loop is CASSPAGGAWGYTF. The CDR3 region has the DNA TGTGCCAGCAGTCCTGCGGGGGGCGCATGGGGCTACACCTTC.

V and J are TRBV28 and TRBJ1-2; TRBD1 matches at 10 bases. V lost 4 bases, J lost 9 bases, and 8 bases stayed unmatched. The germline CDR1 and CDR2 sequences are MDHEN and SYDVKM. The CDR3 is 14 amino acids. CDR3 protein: CASSSNPGQGSYTF. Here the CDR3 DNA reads TGTGCCAGCAGTTCAAACCCGGGACAGGGGAGCTACACCTTC.

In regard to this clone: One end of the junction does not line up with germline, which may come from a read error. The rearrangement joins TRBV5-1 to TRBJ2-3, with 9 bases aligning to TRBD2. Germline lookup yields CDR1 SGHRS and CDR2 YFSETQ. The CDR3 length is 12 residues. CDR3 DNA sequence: TGCGCCAGCAGCCCAGGGACTAGCCGGGGACTTTTT. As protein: CASSPGTSRGLF.

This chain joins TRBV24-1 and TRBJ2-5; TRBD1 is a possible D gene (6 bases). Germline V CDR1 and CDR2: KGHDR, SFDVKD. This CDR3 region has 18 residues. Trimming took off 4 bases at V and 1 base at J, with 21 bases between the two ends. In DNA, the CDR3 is TGTGCCACCAGTGACAGTAGACCGGACAGCGCCCCCCAAGAGACCCAGTACTTC. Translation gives CATSDSRPDSAPQETQYF.

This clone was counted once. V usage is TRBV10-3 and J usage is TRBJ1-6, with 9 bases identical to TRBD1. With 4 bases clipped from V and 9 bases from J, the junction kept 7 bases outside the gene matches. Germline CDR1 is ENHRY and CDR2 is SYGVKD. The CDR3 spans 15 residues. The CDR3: CAISATGQGGSPLHF. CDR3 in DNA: TGTGCCATCAGTGCTACGGGACAGGGAGGTTCACCCCTCCACTTT.

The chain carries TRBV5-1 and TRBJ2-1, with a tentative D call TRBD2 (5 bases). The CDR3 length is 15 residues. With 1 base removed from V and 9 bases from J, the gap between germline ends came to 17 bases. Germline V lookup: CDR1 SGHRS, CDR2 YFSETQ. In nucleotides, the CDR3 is TGCGCCAGCAGCTTGTACCTAGCCACCGAGGGTGAGCAGTTCTTC. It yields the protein CASSLYLATEGEQFF.

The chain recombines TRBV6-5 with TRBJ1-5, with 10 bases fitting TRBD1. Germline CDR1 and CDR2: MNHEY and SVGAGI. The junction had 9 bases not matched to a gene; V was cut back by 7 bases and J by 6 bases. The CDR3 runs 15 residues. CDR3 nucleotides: TGTGCCAGCAAGGGGGACAGGGGAGTCGGTCAGCCCCAGCATTTT. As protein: CASKGDRGVGQPQHF.

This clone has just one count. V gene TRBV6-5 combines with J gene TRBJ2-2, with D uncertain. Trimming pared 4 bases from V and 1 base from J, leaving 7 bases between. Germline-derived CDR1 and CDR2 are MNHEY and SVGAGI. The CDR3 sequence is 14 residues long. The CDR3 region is CASSLTRNTGELFF. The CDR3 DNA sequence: TGTGCCAGCAGTTTGACAAGGAACACCGGGGAGCTGTTTTTT.

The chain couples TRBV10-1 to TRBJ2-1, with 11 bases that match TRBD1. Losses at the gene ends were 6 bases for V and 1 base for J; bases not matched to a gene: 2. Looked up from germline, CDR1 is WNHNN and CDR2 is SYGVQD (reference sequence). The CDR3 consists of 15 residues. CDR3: CASRGDRGSYNEQFF. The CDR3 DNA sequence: TGCGCCAGCAGGGGGGACAGGGGGTCCTACAATGAGCAGTTCTTC.

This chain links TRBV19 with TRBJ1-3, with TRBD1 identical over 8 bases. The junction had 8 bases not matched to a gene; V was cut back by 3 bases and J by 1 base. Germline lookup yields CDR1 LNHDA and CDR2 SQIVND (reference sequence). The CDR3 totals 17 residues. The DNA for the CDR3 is TGTGCCAGTAGTATGTTCGACAGGGGAGTATCTGGAAACACCATATATTTT. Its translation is CASSMFDRGVSGNTIYF. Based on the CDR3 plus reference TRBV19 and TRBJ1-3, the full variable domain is DGGITQSPKYLFRKEGQNVTLSCEQNLNHDAMYWYRQDPGQGLRLIYYSQIVNDFQKGDIAEGYSVSREKKESFPLTVTSAQKNPTAFYLCASSMFDRGVSGNTIYFGEGSWLTVV.

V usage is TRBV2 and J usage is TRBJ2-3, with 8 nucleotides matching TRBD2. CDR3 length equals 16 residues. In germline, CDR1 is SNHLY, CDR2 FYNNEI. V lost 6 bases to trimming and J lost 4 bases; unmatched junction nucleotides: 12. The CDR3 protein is CASRSRLAGGSDTQYF. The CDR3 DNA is TGTGCCAGCAGGAGTCGGCTAGCGGGCGGATCAGATACGCAGTATTTT.

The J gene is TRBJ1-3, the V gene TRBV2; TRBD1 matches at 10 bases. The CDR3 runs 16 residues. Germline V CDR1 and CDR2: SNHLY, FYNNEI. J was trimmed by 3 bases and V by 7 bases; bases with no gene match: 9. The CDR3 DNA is TGTGCCAGCATCCGGGACAGGGGACTTGGTGGAAACACCATATATTTT. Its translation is CASIRDRGLGGNTIYF. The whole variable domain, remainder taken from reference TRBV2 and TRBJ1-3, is EPEVTQTPSHQVTQMGQEVILRCVPISNHLYFYWYRQILGQKVEFLVSFYNNEISEKSEIFDDQFSVERPDGSNFTLKIRSTKLEDSAMYFCASIRDRGLGGNTIYFGEGSWLTVV.